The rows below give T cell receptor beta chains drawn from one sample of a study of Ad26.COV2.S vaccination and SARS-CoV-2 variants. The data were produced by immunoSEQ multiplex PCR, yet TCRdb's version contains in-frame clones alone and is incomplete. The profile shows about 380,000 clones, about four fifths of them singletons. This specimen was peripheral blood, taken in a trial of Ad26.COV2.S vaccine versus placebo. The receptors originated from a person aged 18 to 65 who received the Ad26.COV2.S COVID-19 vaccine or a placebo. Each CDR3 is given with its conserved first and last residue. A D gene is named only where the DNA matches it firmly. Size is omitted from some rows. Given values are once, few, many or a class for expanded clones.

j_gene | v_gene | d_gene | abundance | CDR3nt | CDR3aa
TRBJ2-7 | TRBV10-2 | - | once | TGCGCCAGCAGTTCCAACTCCCCGACCCTCGAGCAGTACTTC | CASSSNSPTLEQYF
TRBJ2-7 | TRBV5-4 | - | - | TGTGCCAGCAGCCCTGAGGGGCGCGAGCAGTACTTC | CASSPEGREQYF
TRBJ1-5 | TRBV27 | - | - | TGTGCCAGCAGTTTAAGGGGGCAGCCCCAGCATTTT | CASSLRGQPQHF
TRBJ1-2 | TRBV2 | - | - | TGTGCCAGCAGTGGAGGTACCCAGGGTCCCTCGAGCTACACCTTC | CASSGGTQGPSSYTF
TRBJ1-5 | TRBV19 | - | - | TGTGCCAGTAGTCCAGGTGGGGGGGGTAGAAATCAGCCCCAGCATTTT | CASSPGGGGRNQPQHF
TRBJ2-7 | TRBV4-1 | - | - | TGCGCCAGCAGCCATCAACGGGACGGCTACGAGCAGTACTTC | CASSHQRDGYEQYF
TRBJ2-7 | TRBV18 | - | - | TGTGCCAGCTCACCTCAGGGATTCCGGGGGTCCTACGAGCAGTACTTC | CASSPQGFRGSYEQYF
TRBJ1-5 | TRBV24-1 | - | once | TGTGCCACCAGTGCTGTCGAGAGGTCAGTCTTTAGCAATCAGCCCCAGCATTTT | CATSAVERSVFSNQPQHF
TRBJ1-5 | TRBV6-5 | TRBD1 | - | TGTGCCAGTCAAGACAGGGACGGTAATCAGCCCCAGCATTTT | CASQDRDGNQPQHF
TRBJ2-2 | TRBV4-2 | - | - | TGTGCCAGCAGCCGCAATGGGGCCCGGGCCGGGGAGCTGTTTTTT | CASSRNGARAGELFF
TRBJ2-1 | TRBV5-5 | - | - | TGTGCCGGCGCCCTGAATTTAATCTCCTCCTACAATGAGCAGTTCTTC | CAGALNLISSYNEQFF
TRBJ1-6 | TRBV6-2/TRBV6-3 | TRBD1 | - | TGTGCCAGCAGTCCAGGACAGGGCCGGAGTAATTCACCCCTCCACTTT | CASSPGQGRSNSPLHF
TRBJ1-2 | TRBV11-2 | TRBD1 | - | TGTGCCAGCAGCTTAGTAGGGACAGACTATGGCTACACCTTC | CASSLVGTDYGYTF
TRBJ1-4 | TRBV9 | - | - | TGTGCCAGCAGCGTGGGGGCAACTAATGAAAAACTGTTTTTT | CASSVGATNEKLFF
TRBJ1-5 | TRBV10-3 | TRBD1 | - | TGTGCCACCTCACTGACAGGGGATAATCAGCCCCAGCATTTT | CATSLTGDNQPQHF
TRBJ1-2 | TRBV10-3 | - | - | TGTGCCATCAAGTCATCTCTAAGGGACTATGGCTACACCTTC | CAIKSSLRDYGYTF
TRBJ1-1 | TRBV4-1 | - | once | TGCGCCAGCAGCCAAGGGGTTGAGAACACTGAAGCTTTCTTT | CASSQGVENTEAFF
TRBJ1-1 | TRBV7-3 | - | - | TGTGCCAGCAGCTTAGCAGGAATGAACACTGAAGCTTTCTTT | CASSLAGMNTEAFF
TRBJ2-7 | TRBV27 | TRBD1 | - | TGTGCCAGCAGTCCCGGGACAGGGTTGTACGAGCAGTACTTC | CASSPGTGLYEQYF
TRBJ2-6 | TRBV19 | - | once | TGTGCCAGCCGGGTGGCTGGGGCCAACGTCCTGACTTTC | CASRVAGANVLTF
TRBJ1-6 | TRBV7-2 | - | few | TGTGCCAGCAGCTCGGGACAACTTCCACTTATGGGACCCCTCCACTTT | CASSSGQLPLMGPLHF
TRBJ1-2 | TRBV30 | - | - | TGTGCCTGGAGTCCCCCGGGTCAGATCTGGATTCGGCACGGCTACACCTTC | CAWSPPGQIWIRHGYTF
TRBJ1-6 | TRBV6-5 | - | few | TGTGCCAGCAGGCAACAGGGAGGGGGGAAATCACCCCTCCACTTT | CASRQQGGGKSPLHF
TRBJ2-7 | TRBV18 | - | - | TGTGCCAGCTCACCCGCGGCAGGGAGCTACGAGCAGTACTTC | CASSPAAGSYEQYF
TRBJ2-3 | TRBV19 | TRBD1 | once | TGTGCCAGTAGTATCCCGGACAGGGGGCCCACAGATACGCAGTATTTT | CASSIPDRGPTDTQYF
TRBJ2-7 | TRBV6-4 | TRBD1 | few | TGTGCCTTCCGGGACAGGGACCACGAGCAGTACTTC | CAFRDRDHEQYF
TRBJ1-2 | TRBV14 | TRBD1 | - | TGTGCCGGCCTTACCGCAGGGGGCCTCGCTTATGGCTACACCTTC | CAGLTAGGLAYGYTF
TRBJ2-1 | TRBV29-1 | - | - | TGCAGCTCAGAGCTAGGGGACCCTTACAATGAGCAGTTCTTC | CSSELGDPYNEQFF
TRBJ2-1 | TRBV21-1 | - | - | TGTGCCAGCAGCAAATCGGGGGCAGGGGGAACTGAGGAGCAGTTCTTC | CASSKSGAGGTEEQFF
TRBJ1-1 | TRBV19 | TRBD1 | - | TGTGCCAGTAGGCTACAGGGGAGGACTGAAGCTTTCTTT | CASRLQGRTEAFF
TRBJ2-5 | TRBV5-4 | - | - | TGTGCCAGCAGCTCCCGGCGTTTGGAGACCCAGTACTTC | CASSSRRLETQYF
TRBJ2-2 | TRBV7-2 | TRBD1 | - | TGTGCCAGCAGCTGGGACAGGCTTTTCGGGGAGCTGTTTTTT | CASSWDRLFGELFF
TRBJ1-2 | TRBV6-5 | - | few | TGTGCCAGCAGTTACTCGAGCGAGGGACGGCACACCTTC | CASSYSSEGRHTF
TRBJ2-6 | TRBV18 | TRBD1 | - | TGTGCCAGCTCCCCTAGGGGACAGGGGGCATCGGGGGCCAACGTCCTGACTTTC | CASSPRGQGASGANVLTF
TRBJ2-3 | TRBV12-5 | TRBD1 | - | TGTGCTAGTGGTTTTTTGCTTGACGGGACAGCGAGCACAGATACGCAGTATTTT | CASGFLLDGTASTDTQYF
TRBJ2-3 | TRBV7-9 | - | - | TGTGCCAGCAGCTTAGTGGGCAGGGTGGATACGCAGTATTTT | CASSLVGRVDTQYF
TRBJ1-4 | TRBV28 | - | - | TGTGCCAGCAGTCCTCAGGGCCCAGCTAATGAAAAACTGTTTTTT | CASSPQGPANEKLFF
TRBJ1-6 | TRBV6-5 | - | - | TGTGCCTTTAAAACGGCCCCCCGGAGAAATTCACCCCTCCACTTT | CAFKTAPRRNSPLHF
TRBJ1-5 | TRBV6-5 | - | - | TGTGCCAGCAGTTACTCTTCGCCCCTGGATCAGCCCCAGCATTTT | CASSYSSPLDQPQHF